These 18 T cell receptor beta chains were sequenced from one sample in a study of blood T cells in healthy people across ages. Then a second PCR, running roughly 7 to 11 cycles, was carried out with a sample-barcoded 5' primer and a J-beta primer mix. From the 5' RACE reads, TCRdb called clonotypes with MiXCR, one entry per CDR3 protein. The sample carries 1.4 million or so distinct CDR3 sequences, roughly two fifths recorded once. Sequencing input: blood. The receptors derive from a woman between 18 and 29 years old in good health.

In this sample, this clonotype turned up a few times. The chain combines TRBV11-1 with TRBJ2-7, with 13 bases that match TRBD2. V gave up 6 bases and J gave up 7 bases; unmatched junction bases: 0. This CDR3 is 12 amino acids long. Germline CDR1 SGHAT, CDR2 FQDESV (reference sequence). This CDR3 reads CASRGLAGEQYF. The CDR3 DNA reads TGTGCCAGCAGGGGACTAGCGGGAGAGCAGTACTTC.

This chain uses TRBV7-2 with TRBJ2-5; 9 bases line up with TRBD1. J was trimmed by 11 bases and V by 4 bases; bases with no gene match: 14. The CDR3 runs to 15 residues. CDR1 SGHTA and CDR2 FQGNSA come from the germline V gene. For the CDR3, the DNA is TGTGCCAGCAGCTCCTTCCAAACAGGGGGCCGGGAGCAGTACTTC. Protein product: CASSSFQTGGREQYF.

The rearrangement joins TRBV12-3 or TRBV12-4 to TRBJ1-4; no definite D call. This CDR3 contains 13 residues. The ends were cut back, 1 base at V and 8 bases at J, with 8 bases in the middle. CDR3 amino acids: CASSLVGGEKLFF. As DNA, the CDR3 is TGTGCCAGCAGTTTAGTGGGAGGCGAAAAACTGTTTTTT.

This clonotype was counted only a few times. The chain recombines TRBV27 with TRBJ1-6; D gene uncertain. The ends were cut back, 6 bases at V and 5 bases at J, with 8 bases in the middle. The CDR3 runs 13 residues. CDR1 MNHEY and CDR2 SMNVEV come from the germline V gene (reference sequence). CDR3 region: CASRPTDNSPLHF. CDR3 nucleotide sequence: TGTGCCAGCAGACCGACGGATAATTCACCCCTCCACTTT.

Worth noting for this clonotype: Germline is not matched at one junction end, which may reflect a read error. The chain couples TRBV11-3 to TRBJ2-1; D is undetermined. Germline V gene lookup returns CDR1 SGHNT and CDR2 YENEEA. The length of the CDR3 is 15 residues. CDR3 amino acids: CASSLGTSLYNEQSF. CDR3 nucleotide sequence: TGCGCCAGCAGCTTAGGCACTTCGTTGTACAATGAGCAGTCCTTC.

This clonotype was seen repeatedly, ten times or more. CDR3 in DNA: TGTGCCAGCAGCGTAGCTACAGATACGCAGTATTTT. It is translated as CASSVATDTQYF. The chain recombines TRBV9 with TRBJ2-3; D unresolved. The CDR3 loop spans 12 amino acids. In germline, CDR1 is SGDLS, CDR2 YYNGEE. Trimming pared 0 bases from V and 3 bases from J, leaving 2 bases between.

The rearrangement uses TRBV6-2 or TRBV6-3 and TRBJ2-1, with 9 positions matching TRBD1. CDR1 MNHEY and CDR2 SVGEGT come from the germline V gene. With V trimmed by 7 bases and J by 3 bases, 10 bases remained unmatched. The CDR3 contains 16 residues. The CDR3, as DNA: TGTGCCAGCATTCTGGGGGGGACAGGGTTCTACAATGAGCAGTTCTTC. It encodes CASILGGTGFYNEQFF.

This clonotype was detected a few times. The rearrangement uses TRBV6-2 or TRBV6-3 and TRBJ2-2; tentatively, D is TRBD2 (5 bases). CDR1 and CDR2 from the germline V gene are MNHEY and SVGEGT. Trimming removed 4 bases from V and 6 bases from J, with 15 bases in between. The CDR3 is 15 amino acids. The CDR3 sequence is CASSWSEAVPGELFF. CDR3 in DNA: TGTGCCAGCAGTTGGTCGGAGGCGGTTCCCGGGGAGCTGTTTTTT.

This chain connects TRBV30 to TRBJ2-3; 7 bases fit TRBD2. CDR1 is GTSNPN, CDR2 SVGIG, per germline (reference sequence). With 3 bases clipped from V and 2 bases from J, the junction kept 11 bases outside the gene matches. CDR3 length: 16 amino acids. CDR3 amino acids: CAWRAPGTILTDTQYF. CDR3 nucleotide sequence: TGTGCCTGGAGGGCCCCCGGGACTATACTCACAGATACGCAGTATTTT.

About this clonotype: The germline gene is not matched at one end of the junction; a read error may be the cause. The J gene is TRBJ2-7, the V gene TRBV12-3 or TRBV12-4; unclear D gene. The CDR3 extends over 14 amino acids. The CDR3 protein is CAGSVGPARNEQYF. The DNA for the CDR3 is TGTGCCGGCAGTGTGGGCCCTGCACGCAATGAGCAGTACTTC.

The gene calls are TRBV28 and TRBJ1-1, with D possibly matching TRBD1 (6 bases). CDR1 is MDHEN, CDR2 SYDVKM, per germline. The V end was cut by 8 bases, the J end by 1 base, with 14 bases between. The CDR3 has 14 amino acids. CDR3 protein: CASGPWGRNTEAFF. The CDR3 DNA reads as TGTGCCAGCGGTCCGTGGGGGCGGAACACTGAAGCTTTCTTT.

In nucleotides, the CDR3 is TGTGCCAGCAGTGGTGACAGGCTGGACAATGAGCAGTTCTTC. Amino acids: CASSGDRLDNEQFF. The V and J genes are TRBV28 and TRBJ2-1, with D possibly TRBD1 on 6 matching bases. The CDR3 totals 14 residues. Trimming pared 5 bases from V and 5 bases from J, leaving 13 bases between. Germline V gene lookup returns CDR1 MDHEN and CDR2 SYDVKM.

The genes are TRBV6-6 and TRBJ2-7, with D uncertain. Germline values: CDR1 MNHNY, CDR2 SVGAGI (reference sequence). The CDR3 contains 15 residues. Trimming shortened V by 4 bases and J by 0 bases, and 13 bases separated the two germline ends. The CDR3 loop is CASSSITTPSYEQYF. In DNA form, the CDR3 reads TGTGCCAGCAGTTCCATCACGACTCCCTCCTACGAGCAGTACTTC.

J is TRBJ2-5 and V is TRBV20-1; D is ambiguous. The CDR3 sequence is 13 residues long. CDR1 is DFQATT and CDR2 is SNEGSKA in the germline V gene (reference sequence). The V gene lost 4 bases and the J gene lost 0 bases, with 9 bases spanning the gap. CDR3 bases: TGCAGTGCTACCACTCCGTACCAAGAGACCCAGTACTTC. Its translation is CSATTPYQETQYF.

V usage is TRBV6-1 and J usage is TRBJ1-4; D not resolved. Trimming cost V 3 bases and J 8 bases, with 7 bases left between them. CDR3 length: 12 residues. CDR1 is MNHNS and CDR2 is SASEGT in the germline V gene. The CDR3 sequence is CASSDNGEKLFF. In DNA form, the CDR3 reads TGTGCCAGCAGTGACAATGGGGAAAAACTGTTTTTT.

The chain combines TRBV4-1 with TRBJ2-3; D might be TRBD1 or TRBD2, each matching 6 bases. Trimming shortened V by 1 base and J by 3 bases, and 17 bases separated the two germline ends. Germline values: CDR1 MGHRA, CDR2 YSYEKL. The CDR3 totals 17 residues. The CDR3 loop reads CASSQVGWGAGTDTQYF. The CDR3 DNA sequence: TGCGCCAGCAGCCAAGTTGGCTGGGGGGCAGGGACAGATACGCAGTATTTT.

This clonotype was picked up one time. The V call is TRBV12-3 or TRBV12-4, the J call TRBJ2-7, with D possibly being TRBD2 (5 bases). Trimming shortened V by 7 bases and J by 3 bases, and 13 bases separated the two germline ends. The CDR3 sequence is 13 residues long. The CDR3 DNA follows: TGTGCCAGCACGGTTCGCGGGCTCTACGAGCAGTACTTC. Its translation: CASTVRGLYEQYF.

V is TRBV6-2 or TRBV6-3 and J is TRBJ1-1; D gene uncertain. Germline CDR1 reads MNHEY; CDR2 reads SVGEGT. This CDR3 is built from 15 residues. The V and J ends lost 8 bases and 1 base respectively, with 17 bases between them. The chain's CDR3 is CASSRSARQNTEAFF. The DNA of the CDR3 is TGTGCCAGCTCACGGTCTGCTAGGCAGAACACTGAAGCTTTCTTT.